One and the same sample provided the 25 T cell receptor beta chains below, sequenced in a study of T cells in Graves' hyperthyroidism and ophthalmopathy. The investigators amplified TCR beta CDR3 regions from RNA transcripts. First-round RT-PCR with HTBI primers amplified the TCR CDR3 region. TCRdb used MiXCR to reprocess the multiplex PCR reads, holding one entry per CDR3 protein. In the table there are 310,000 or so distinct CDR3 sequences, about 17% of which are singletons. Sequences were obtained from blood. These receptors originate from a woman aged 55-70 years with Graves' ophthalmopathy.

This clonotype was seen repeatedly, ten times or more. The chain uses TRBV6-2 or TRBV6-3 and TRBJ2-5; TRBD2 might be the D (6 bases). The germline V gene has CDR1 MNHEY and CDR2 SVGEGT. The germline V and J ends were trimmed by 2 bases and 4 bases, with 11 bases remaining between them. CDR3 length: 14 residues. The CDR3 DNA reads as TGTGCCAGCAGTTACCCTAGCGTTGGAGAGACCCAGTACTTC. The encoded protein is CASSYPSVGETQYF.

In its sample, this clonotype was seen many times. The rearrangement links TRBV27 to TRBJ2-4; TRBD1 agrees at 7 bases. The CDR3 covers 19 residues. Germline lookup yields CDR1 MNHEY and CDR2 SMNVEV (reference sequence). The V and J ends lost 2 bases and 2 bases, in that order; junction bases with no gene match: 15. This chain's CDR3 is CASSLMGQTVIGTKNIQYF. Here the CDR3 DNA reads TGTGCCAGCAGTTTAATGGGACAGACCGTAATCGGTACCAAAAACATTCAGTACTTC.

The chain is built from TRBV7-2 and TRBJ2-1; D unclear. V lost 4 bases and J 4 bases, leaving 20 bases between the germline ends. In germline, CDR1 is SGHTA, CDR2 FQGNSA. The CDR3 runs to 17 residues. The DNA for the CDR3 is TGTGCCAGCAGCTCCAAGCGTGGAACAGAAAATTACAATGAGCAGTTCTTC. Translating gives CASSSKRGTENYNEQFF.

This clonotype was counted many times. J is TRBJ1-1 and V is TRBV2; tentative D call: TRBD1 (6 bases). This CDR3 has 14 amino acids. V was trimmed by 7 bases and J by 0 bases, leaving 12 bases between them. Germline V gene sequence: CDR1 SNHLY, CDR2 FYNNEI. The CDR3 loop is CASTEQGMNTEAFF. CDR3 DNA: TGTGCCAGCACAGAACAGGGAATGAACACTGAAGCTTTCTTT.

The CDR3, as DNA: TGTGCCACCAGCAGACCGGGACAGGGTACTTTCGGCTACACCTTC. It encodes CATSRPGQGTFGYTF. The chain has TRBV15 and TRBJ1-2; 9 nucleotides agree with TRBD1. V shed 2 bases, J shed 8 bases, and the junction held 9 bases outside the gene matches. Germline V gives CDR1 LNHNV, CDR2 YYDKDF (reference sequence). This CDR3 has 15 amino acids.

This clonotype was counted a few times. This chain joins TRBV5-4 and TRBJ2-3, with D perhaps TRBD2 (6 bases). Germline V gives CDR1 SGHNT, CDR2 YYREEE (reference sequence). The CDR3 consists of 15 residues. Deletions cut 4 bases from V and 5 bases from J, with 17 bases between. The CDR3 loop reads CASSGPGTFGDTQYF. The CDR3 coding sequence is TGTGCCAGCAGCGGACCCGGGACTTTCGGAGATACGCAGTATTTT. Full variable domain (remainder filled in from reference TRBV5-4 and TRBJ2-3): ETGVTQSPTHLIKTRGQQVTLRCSSQSGHNTVSWYQQALGQGPQFIFQYYREEENGRGNFPPRFSGLQFPNYSSELNVNALELDDSALYLCASSGPGTFGDTQYFGPGTRLTVL.

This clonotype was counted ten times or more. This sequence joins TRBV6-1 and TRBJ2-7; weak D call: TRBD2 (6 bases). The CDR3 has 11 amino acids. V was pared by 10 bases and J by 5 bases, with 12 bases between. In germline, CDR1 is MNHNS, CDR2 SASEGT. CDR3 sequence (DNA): TGTGCCAACGAGGAGGGCGACGAGCAGTACTTC. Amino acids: CANEEGDEQYF.

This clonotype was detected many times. The chain's CDR3 is CASSAAGIRETQYF. The CDR3 DNA follows: TGTGCCAGCAGCGCGGCAGGGATCCGAGAGACCCAGTACTTC. The J gene is TRBJ2-5, the V gene TRBV9; a weak D match, TRBD1 (5 bases). Germline V gives CDR1 SGDLS, CDR2 YYNGEE. CDR3 length: 14 residues. Trimming left V 3 bases short and J 4 bases short, with 13 bases between.

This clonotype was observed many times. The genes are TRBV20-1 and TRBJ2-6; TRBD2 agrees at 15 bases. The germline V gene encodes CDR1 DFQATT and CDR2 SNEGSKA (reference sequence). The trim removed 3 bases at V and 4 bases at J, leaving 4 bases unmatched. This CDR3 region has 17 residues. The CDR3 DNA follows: TGCAGTGCTAGCGGGACTAGCGGGAGGCCCGGGGCCAACGTCCTGACTTTC. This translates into CSASGTSGRPGANVLTF.

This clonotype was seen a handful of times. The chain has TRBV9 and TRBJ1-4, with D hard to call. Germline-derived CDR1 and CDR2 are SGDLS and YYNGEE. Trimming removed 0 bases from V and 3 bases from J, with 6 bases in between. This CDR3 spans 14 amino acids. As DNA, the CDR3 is TGTGCCAGCAGCGTAGGAGGGCCTAATGAAAAACTGTTTTTT. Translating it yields CASSVGGPNEKLFF.

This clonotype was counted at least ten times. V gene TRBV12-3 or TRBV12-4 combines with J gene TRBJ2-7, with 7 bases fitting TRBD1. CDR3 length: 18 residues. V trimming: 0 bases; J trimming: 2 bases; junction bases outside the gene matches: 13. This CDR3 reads CASSLAWGQRRLTYEQYF. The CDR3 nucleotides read TGTGCCAGCAGTTTAGCGTGGGGACAGAGGCGTCTTACCTACGAGCAGTACTTC.

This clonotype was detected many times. CDR3 coding DNA: TGTGCCAGCAGCCAAGGCTCAGGGGGCACTGAAGCTTTCTTT. It translates to CASSQGSGGTEAFF. The genes are TRBV3-1 and TRBJ1-1, with TRBD1 matching over 7 bases. V was clipped by 1 base and J by 4 bases; unmatched bases: 3. In germline, CDR1 is LGHDT, CDR2 YNNKEL (reference sequence). The length of the CDR3 is 14 residues.

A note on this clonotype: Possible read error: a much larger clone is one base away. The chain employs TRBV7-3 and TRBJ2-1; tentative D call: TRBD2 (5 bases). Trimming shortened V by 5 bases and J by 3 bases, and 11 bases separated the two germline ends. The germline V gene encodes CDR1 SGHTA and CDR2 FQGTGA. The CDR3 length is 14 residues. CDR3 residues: CASSRTRDYNEQFF. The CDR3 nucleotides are TGTGCCAGCAGCCGCACTAGGGACTACAATGAGCAGTTCTTC.

This CDR3 reads CSARDLGFGEKLFF. DNA for the CDR3: TGCAGTGCTAGAGATCTGGGGTTCGGGGAAAAACTGTTTTTT. This rearrangement joins TRBV20-1 to TRBJ1-4; no clear D gene. The CDR3 runs 14 residues. Trimming removed 0 bases at V and 8 bases at J, with 13 bases between. Germline values: CDR1 DFQATT, CDR2 SNEGSKA (reference sequence).

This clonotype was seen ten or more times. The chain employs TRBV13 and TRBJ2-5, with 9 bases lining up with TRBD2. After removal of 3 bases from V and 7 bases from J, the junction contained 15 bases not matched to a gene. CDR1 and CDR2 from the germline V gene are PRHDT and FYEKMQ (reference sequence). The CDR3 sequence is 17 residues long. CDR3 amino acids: CASSFGLASHLGGTQYF. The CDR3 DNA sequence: TGTGCCAGCAGCTTCGGACTAGCGTCACACCTAGGGGGGACCCAGTACTTC.

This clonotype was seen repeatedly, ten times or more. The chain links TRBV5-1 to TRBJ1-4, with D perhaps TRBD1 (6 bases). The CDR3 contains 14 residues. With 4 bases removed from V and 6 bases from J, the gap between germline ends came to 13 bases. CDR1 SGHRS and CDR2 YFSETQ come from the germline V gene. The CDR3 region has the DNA TGCGCCAGCAGCGGGGGGGGGGCAGATGAAAAACTGTTTTTT. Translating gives CASSGGGADEKLFF.

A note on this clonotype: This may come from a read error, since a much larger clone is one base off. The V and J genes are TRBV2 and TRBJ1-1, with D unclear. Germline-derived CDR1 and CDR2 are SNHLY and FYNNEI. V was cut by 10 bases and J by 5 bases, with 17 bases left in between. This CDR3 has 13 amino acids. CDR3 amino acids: CATEVERGTEAFF. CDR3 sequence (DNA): TGTGCCACCGAGGTCGAACGAGGTACTGAAGCTTTCTTT.

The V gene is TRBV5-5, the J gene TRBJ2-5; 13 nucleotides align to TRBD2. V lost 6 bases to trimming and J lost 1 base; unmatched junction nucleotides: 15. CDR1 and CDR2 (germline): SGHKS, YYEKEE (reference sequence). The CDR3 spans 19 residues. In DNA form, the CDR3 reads TGTGCCAGCACGTCAGGCCGGGGGACTAGCGGGATAAGCCAAGAGACCCAGTACTTC. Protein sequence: CASTSGRGTSGISQETQYF. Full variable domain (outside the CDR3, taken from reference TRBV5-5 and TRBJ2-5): DAGVTQSPTHLIKTRGQQVTLRCSPISGHKSVSWYQQVLGQGPQFIFQYYEKEERGRGNFPDRFSARQFPNYSSELNVNALLLGDSALYLCASTSGRGTSGISQETQYFGPGTRLLVL.

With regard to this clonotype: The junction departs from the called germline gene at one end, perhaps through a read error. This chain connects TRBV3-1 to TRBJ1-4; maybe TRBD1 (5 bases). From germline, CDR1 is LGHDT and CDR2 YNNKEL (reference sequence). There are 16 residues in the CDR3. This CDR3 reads CTSSQEVTGTREKLFF. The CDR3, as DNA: TGTACCAGCAGCCAAGAGGTGACGGGGACCAGGGAAAAACTGTTTTTT.

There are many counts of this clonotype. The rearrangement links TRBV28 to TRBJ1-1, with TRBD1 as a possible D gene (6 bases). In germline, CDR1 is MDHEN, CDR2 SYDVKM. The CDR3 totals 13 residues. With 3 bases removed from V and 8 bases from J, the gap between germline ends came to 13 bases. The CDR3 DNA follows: TGTGCCAGCAGTTTTGCGGGGGGCGGGGAAGCTTTCTTT. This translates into CASSFAGGGEAFF.

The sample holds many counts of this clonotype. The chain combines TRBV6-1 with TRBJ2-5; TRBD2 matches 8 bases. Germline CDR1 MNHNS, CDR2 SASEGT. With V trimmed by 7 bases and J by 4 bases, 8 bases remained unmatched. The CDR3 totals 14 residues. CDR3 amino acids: CASTAPGGGETQYF. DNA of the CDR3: TGTGCCAGCACCGCGCCGGGGGGGGGAGAGACCCAGTACTTC.

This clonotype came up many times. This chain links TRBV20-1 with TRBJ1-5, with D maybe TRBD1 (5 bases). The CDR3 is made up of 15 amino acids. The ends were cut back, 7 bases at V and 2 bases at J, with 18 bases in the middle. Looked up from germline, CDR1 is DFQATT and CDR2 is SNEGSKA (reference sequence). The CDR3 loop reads CSVKMGVFGNQPQHF. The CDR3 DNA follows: TGCAGTGTCAAGATGGGGGTGTTCGGCAATCAGCCCCAGCATTTT.

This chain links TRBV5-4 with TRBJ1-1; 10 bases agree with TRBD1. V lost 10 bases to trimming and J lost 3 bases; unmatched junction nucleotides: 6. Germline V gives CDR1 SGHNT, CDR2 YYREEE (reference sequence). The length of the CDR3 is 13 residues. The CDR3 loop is CAGGTGEHTEAFF. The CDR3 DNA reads TGTGCCGGGGGGACAGGGGAGCACACTGAAGCTTTCTTT.

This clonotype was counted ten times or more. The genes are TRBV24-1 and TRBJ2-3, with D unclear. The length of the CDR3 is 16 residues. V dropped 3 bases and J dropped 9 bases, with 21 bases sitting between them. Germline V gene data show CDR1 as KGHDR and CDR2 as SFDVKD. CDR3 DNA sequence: TGTGCCACCAGTGATGAAGGAGATGAATTTAAGCCAACGCAGTATTTT. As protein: CATSDEGDEFKPTQYF.

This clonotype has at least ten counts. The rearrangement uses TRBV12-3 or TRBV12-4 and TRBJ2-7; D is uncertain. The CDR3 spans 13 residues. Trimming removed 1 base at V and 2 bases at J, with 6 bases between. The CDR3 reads CASSLDGPYEQYF. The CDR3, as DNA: TGTGCCAGCAGTTTAGACGGGCCCTACGAGCAGTACTTC.